These 30 T cell receptor beta chains were all obtained from the same sample, sequenced in a study of lymphopenia after photon versus proton radiotherapy. Sequencing used immunoSEQ multiplex PCR; TCRdb keeps in-frame clones, though not all of them. The top ten clones hold 50% of a sample with over 4,500 clones, 67% of them seen once. The source material was peripheral blood, sampled from a patient treated with proton-based radiotherapy. These receptors were taken from a man at least 80 years old with esophageal cancer.

The rearrangement uses TRBV5-6 and TRBJ2-2; the D is unclear. Germline V gene sequence: CDR1 SGHDT, CDR2 YYEEEE. CDR3 length: 13 residues. V lost 0 bases, J lost 4 bases, and 4 bases lay in between. The CDR3, as DNA: TGTGCCAGCAGCTTGGCCGGCACCGGGGAGCTGTTTTTT. Its translation is CASSLAGTGELFF.

This chain connects TRBV30 to TRBJ2-7; no firm D call. Per germline, CDR1 GTSNPN and CDR2 SVGIG (reference sequence). The length of the CDR3 is 12 residues. V was shortened by 2 bases and J by 1 base, with 6 bases between the two germline ends. CDR3 region: CAWSSESYEQYF. As DNA, the CDR3 is TGTGCCTGGAGTAGCGAATCCTACGAGCAGTACTTC.

The sample holds one count of this clone. The chain carries TRBV30 and TRBJ2-3; 9 bases agree with TRBD2. The germline gives CDR1 GTSNPN, CDR2 SVGIG (reference sequence). CDR3 length: 17 residues. J was trimmed by 2 bases and V by 0 bases; bases with no gene match: 9. In DNA, the CDR3 is TGTGCCTGGAGTGTAGCGGGGGGCCGTTCCTTCACAGATACGCAGTATTTT. This sequence encodes CAWSVAGGRSFTDTQYF.

This clone was detected only once. The CDR3 nucleotides read TGTGCCAGCAGTTCCTCGAGTTCCTATGGCTACACCTTC. Protein: CASSSSSSYGYTF. The genes are TRBV7-9 and TRBJ1-2; D gene uncertain. CDR3 length equals 13 residues. Germline-derived CDR1 and CDR2 are SEHNR and FQNEAQ (reference sequence). V gave up 6 bases and J gave up 4 bases, with 12 bases separating them. Looking up the rest from reference TRBV7-9 and TRBJ1-2 gives the full variable domain: DTGVSQNPRHKITKRGQNVTFRCDPISEHNRLYWYRQTLGQGPEFLTYFQNEAQLEKSRLLSDRFSAERPKGSFSTLEIQRTEQGDSAMYLCASSSSSSYGYTFGSGTRLTVV.

Comments on this clone: In the same sample, other DNA sequences code for this CDR3. The genes are TRBV19 and TRBJ2-5; 10 nucleotides match TRBD2. Looked up from germline, CDR1 is LNHDA and CDR2 is SQIVND (reference sequence). J lost 5 bases, V lost 3 bases, and 6 bases had no gene match. The length of the CDR3 is 15 residues. The CDR3 spells CASSMGAGGRETQYF. CDR3 bases: TGTGCCAGTAGTATGGGAGCGGGGGGGCGGGAGACCCAGTACTTC. Variable domain in full (rest from reference TRBV19 and TRBJ2-5): DGGITQSPKYLFRKEGQNVTLSCEQNLNHDAMYWYRQDPGQGLRLIYYSQIVNDFQKGDIAEGYSVSREKKESFPLTVTSAQKNPTAFYLCASSMGAGGRETQYFGPGTRLLVL.

V is TRBV9 and J is TRBJ2-7; the match to TRBD1 covers 10 bases. The CDR3 covers 14 residues. CDR1 SGDLS and CDR2 YYNGEE come from the germline V gene. Germline trimming cut 3 bases from V and 2 bases from J; bases unmatched to any gene: 2. The chain's CDR3 is CASSEGQGTYEQYF. In DNA form, the CDR3 reads TGTGCCAGCAGCGAGGGACAGGGGACCTACGAGCAGTACTTC.

The J gene is TRBJ2-3, the V gene TRBV4-1, with D maybe TRBD1 (6 bases). The CDR3 length is 15 residues. The germline V gene has CDR1 MGHRA and CDR2 YSYEKL. V was trimmed by 3 bases and J by 3 bases, leaving 13 bases between them. CDR3 sequence reads: CASSHGQLRTDTQYF. The CDR3 region has the DNA TGCGCCAGCAGCCACGGACAGTTAAGGACAGATACGCAGTATTTT.

The chain has TRBV5-4 and TRBJ1-2, with TRBD1 matching 7 bases. The CDR3 totals 14 residues. V trimming: 4 bases; J trimming: 0 bases; junction bases outside the gene matches: 3. CDR1 is SGHNT and CDR2 is YYREEE in the germline V gene (reference sequence). CDR3 nucleotide sequence: TGTGCCAGCAGCCCGACAGGGCCTAACTATGGCTACACCTTC. Its translation is CASSPTGPNYGYTF.

This chain joins TRBV5-1 and TRBJ2-3; possible D gene TRBD2, 6 bases. The CDR3 is 15 amino acids. Looked up from germline, CDR1 is SGHRS and CDR2 is YFSETQ. V lost 1 base and J 6 bases, leaving 15 bases between the germline ends. The CDR3 is CASSLTSGFSDTQYF. The DNA of the CDR3 is TGCGCCAGCAGCTTGACCAGCGGGTTTTCTGATACGCAGTATTTT.

The chain couples TRBV28 to TRBJ2-7; the D gene is possibly TRBD1 (5 bases). The CDR3 totals 13 residues. Trimming stripped 4 bases from V and 5 bases from J, with 12 bases between. Germline V lookup: CDR1 MDHEN, CDR2 SYDVKM. DNA of the CDR3: TGTGCCAGCAGTTCAACTCCAGGGAACGAGCAGTACTTC. It codes for CASSSTPGNEQYF.

The chain employs TRBV7-8 and TRBJ1-1; D might be TRBD1 (5 bases). CDR1 SGHVS and CDR2 FQNEAQ come from the germline V gene. V was pared by 1 base and J by 5 bases, with 17 bases between. The CDR3 totals 16 residues. CDR3: CASSLEGRVQTTEAFF. The DNA for the CDR3 is TGTGCCAGCAGCTTAGAGGGGAGGGTGCAAACAACTGAAGCTTTCTTT.

The genes are TRBV5-1 and TRBJ2-7; 9 bases fit TRBD1. The CDR3 runs 16 residues. Germline trimming cut 1 base from V and 5 bases from J; bases unmatched to any gene: 10. The V gene's germline CDR1 is SGHRS and CDR2 YFSETQ. The CDR3 region is CASSLSTGTGMNEQYF. The CDR3 DNA reads as TGCGCCAGCAGCTTGTCGACCGGGACAGGGATGAACGAGCAGTACTTC.

The chain is built from TRBV19 and TRBJ1-2; TRBD1 aligns across 9 bases. Trimming removed 3 bases from V and 8 bases from J; junction bases left unmatched: 7. This CDR3 is built from 14 residues. Germline V lookup: CDR1 LNHDA, CDR2 SQIVND (reference sequence). The CDR3 spells CASSIAGTGNGYTF. CDR3 sequence (DNA): TGTGCCAGTAGTATCGCCGGGACAGGGAACGGCTACACCTTC.

Only a few counts were recorded for this clone. The V call is TRBV9, the J call TRBJ2-7; D might be TRBD1 (6 bases). Looked up from germline, CDR1 is SGDLS and CDR2 is YYNGEE. V was cut by 6 bases and J by 2 bases, with 15 bases left in between. CDR3 length equals 14 residues. The CDR3 protein is CASNRRQAPYEQYF. In DNA form, the CDR3 reads TGTGCCAGCAATCGTAGACAGGCCCCCTACGAGCAGTACTTC.

This chain joins TRBV6-6 and TRBJ2-5; TRBD1 aligns across 7 bases. The CDR3 runs to 11 residues. Germline V gene lookup returns CDR1 MNHNY and CDR2 SVGAGI (reference sequence). The J segment lost 9 bases and the V segment lost 5 bases, leaving 3 bases of the junction unmatched. CDR3 loop: CASSRDRAQYF. In nucleotides, the CDR3 is TGTGCCAGCAGTAGAGACAGGGCCCAGTACTTC.

V gene TRBV5-1 combines with J gene TRBJ2-7; D possibly corresponds to TRBD1 (6 bases). Germline assignment: CDR1 SGHRS and CDR2 YFSETQ. The CDR3 spans 13 residues. Trimming took 4 bases from V and 2 from J, leaving 10 bases between them. CDR3 coding DNA: TGCGCCAGCAGCCAGGGACAAGCCTACGAGCAGTACTTC. It encodes CASSQGQAYEQYF.

The V call is TRBV6-5, the J call TRBJ1-1, with TRBD1 as a possible D gene (6 bases). The CDR3 loop spans 13 amino acids. Between the trimmed V and J ends, which lost 6 bases and 8 bases, there was a span of 16 bases. Germline CDR1 and CDR2: MNHEY and SVGAGI. CDR3 region: CASSRKQGSEAFF. The DNA of the CDR3 is TGTGCCAGCAGCCGCAAACAGGGTTCAGAAGCTTTCTTT.

In its sample, this clone was seen a few times. This rearrangement joins TRBV27 to TRBJ1-1; D is unclear. The CDR3 extends over 13 amino acids. Germline V CDR1 and CDR2: MNHEY, SMNVEV (reference sequence). Trimming took 0 bases from V and 5 from J, leaving 7 bases between them. The CDR3 region is CASSLSSVTEAFF. DNA of the CDR3: TGTGCCAGCAGTTTATCGAGCGTGACTGAAGCTTTCTTT.

The V call is TRBV7-2, the J call TRBJ1-3; weak D call: TRBD1 (5 bases). Trimming removed 4 bases from V and 4 bases from J, with 17 bases in between. The CDR3 contains 16 residues. Germline lookup yields CDR1 SGHTA and CDR2 FQGNSA. The CDR3 region is CASSSPAGGTGNTIYF. DNA for the CDR3: TGTGCCAGCAGCTCCCCTGCTGGGGGTACGGGAAACACCATATATTTT.

The chain employs TRBV9 and TRBJ2-7; the match to TRBD1 covers 9 bases. Germline CDR1 SGDLS, CDR2 YYNGEE. V trimming: 0 bases; J trimming: 4 bases; junction bases outside the gene matches: 5. The CDR3 spans 15 residues. The CDR3 DNA follows: TGTGCCAGCAGCGTAGCGGGGACAGGGCTGTACGAGCAGTACTTC. Its protein product is CASSVAGTGLYEQYF.

The chain has TRBV14 and TRBJ2-7, with TRBD1 identical over 9 bases. The CDR3 is 16 residues long. Losses at the gene ends were 1 base for V and 7 bases for J; bases not matched to a gene: 11. CDR1 and CDR2 from the germline V gene are SGHDN and FVKESK. CDR3 residues: CASSQVLGTGSGEQYF. CDR3 in DNA: TGTGCCAGCAGCCAAGTGCTAGGGACAGGGTCGGGTGAGCAGTACTTC.

The V call is TRBV4-3, the J call TRBJ2-7; possible D gene TRBD2, 6 bases. In germline, CDR1 is LGHNA, CDR2 YSLEER. The CDR3 loop spans 14 amino acids. V gave up 0 bases and J gave up 7 bases, with 13 bases separating them. The CDR3 reads CASSQDTAEGEQYF. The CDR3 DNA sequence: TGCGCCAGCAGCCAAGATACTGCGGAGGGTGAGCAGTACTTC.

The chain recombines TRBV6-5 with TRBJ1-3; TRBD1 is a possible D gene (6 bases). The V gene's germline CDR1 is MNHEY and CDR2 SVGAGI. V lost 6 bases to trimming and J lost 0 bases, with 12 bases between them. This CDR3 region has 15 residues. DNA of the CDR3: TGTGCCAGCAGCACTCCAGGGGCCTCTGGAAACACCATATATTTT. Its translation is CASSTPGASGNTIYF.

The chain recombines TRBV7-6 with TRBJ2-5; D perhaps matches TRBD1 (6 bases). The V gene lost 1 base and the J gene lost 4 bases, with 13 bases spanning the gap. The CDR3 sequence is 15 residues long. Germline V CDR1 and CDR2: SGHVS, FNYEAQ. Written as DNA, the CDR3 is TGTGCCAGCAGCTTAGAGGCAGGGGAGCGAGAGACCCAGTACTTC. Protein sequence: CASSLEAGERETQYF.

The chain couples TRBV20-1 to TRBJ1-2, with a possible D match to TRBD1 (5 bases). Per germline, CDR1 DFQATT and CDR2 SNEGSKA (reference sequence). The V end was cut by 4 bases, the J end by 6 bases, with 9 bases between. The CDR3 is 11 amino acids. The CDR3 protein is CSAKLGDGYTF. The CDR3 DNA follows: TGCAGTGCTAAATTGGGGGATGGCTACACCTTC.

The rearrangement links TRBV9 to TRBJ2-7; D remains unclear. CDR1 is SGDLS, CDR2 YYNGEE, per germline. V gave up 3 bases and J gave up 3 bases, with 7 bases separating them. The CDR3 length is 12 residues. CDR3 sequence reads: CASSGDGYEQYF. The CDR3 region has the DNA TGTGCCAGCAGCGGCGACGGCTACGAGCAGTACTTC.

The chain couples TRBV6-6 to TRBJ2-7; D possibly uses TRBD1 or TRBD2 (5 bases each). The CDR3 has 13 amino acids. From germline, CDR1 is MNHNY and CDR2 SVGAGI (reference sequence). Trimming removed 6 bases at V and 4 bases at J, with 13 bases between. CDR3 sequence (DNA): TGTGCCAGCAGCGAAGGGACGACGTACGAGCAGTACTTC. Translation: CASSEGTTYEQYF.

This clone was seen a few times. The V gene is TRBV12-5, the J gene TRBJ2-7, with TRBD2 matching over 7 bases. The CDR3 is 12 amino acids. Per germline, CDR1 LGHNT and CDR2 FRNRAP. CDR3 sequence reads: CSSRGETYEQYF. CDR3 nucleotides: TGTTCTTCACGGGGGGAGACCTACGAGCAGTACTTC.

In this sample, this clone turned up once. The chain carries TRBV7-1 and TRBJ1-6, with 7 bases that match TRBD1. TRBV7-1 is identified as an open reading frame with a role that is uncertain. The CDR3 is 14 residues long. V lost 4 bases and J lost 8; bases outside the gene matches: 5. The CDR3 here is CASSLVDRDSPLHF. The CDR3 bases are TGTGCCAGCAGCTTAGTAGACAGGGATTCACCCCTCCACTTT.

This chain uses TRBV15 with TRBJ2-7; D perhaps matches TRBD1 (5 bases). Germline CDR1 is LNHNV and CDR2 is YYDKDF (reference sequence). The CDR3 is made up of 15 amino acids. V dropped 0 bases and J dropped 2 bases, with 11 bases sitting between them. The CDR3 DNA is TGTGCCACCAGCAGAGAGCAGGTGACAGCCTACGAGCAGTACTTC. The encoded protein is CATSREQVTAYEQYF.